What follows describes a single T cell receptor (beta chain). Trimming shortened V by 7 bases and J by 7 bases, and 13 bases separated the two germline ends. CDR1 and CDR2 (germline): DFQATT, SNEGSKA (reference sequence). The CDR3 sequence is 11 residues long. Per the study methods: Estimation of nucleated cell counts relied on the amplification of reference gene primers. Sequencing used immunoSEQ multiplex PCR; TCRdb keeps in-frame clones, though not all of them. Clone size and the V and J calls come from that table; the DNA yielded D and trimming. The sample yields about 170,000 clones, around 86% seen once. The data derive from a study of blood T cell repertoires in COVID-19. In the study overall: There were acute and convalescent COVID-19 samples, and they came from the United States, Italy and Spain. Nucleic acid was either cDNA or gDNA, and it came from T cells, B-cell-depleted T cells, or PBMCs.

V usage is TRBV20-1 and J usage is TRBJ1-1; D may be TRBD1 (6 bases). The source of this sequence is a man in his 70s with acute or convalescent COVID-19. The sequencing sample was made of peripheral blood. The CDR3 nucleotides read TGCAGTGGCGGCAGGGGAGTTGAAGCTTTCTTT. It is translated as CSGGRGVEAFF.